This T cell receptor beta chain stems from a study of cytomegalovirus exposure and HLA in healthy donors. Donors counted as nominally healthy when sampled, yet unrecorded immune exposures were likely. The study ran its PCR with 60 Vbeta and 13 Jbeta primers. Using immunoSEQ multiplex PCR, the repertoire was profiled, and TCRdb retains in-frame clones only, with some absent. The table lists roughly 100,000 clones, around 82% of them singletons. V lost 0 bases, J lost 2 bases, and 9 bases lay in between. Looked up from germline, CDR1 is SGHRS and CDR2 is YFSETQ. CDR3 size: 14 residues. Material for sequencing was PBMCs. The chain is built from TRBV5-1 and TRBJ2-7; a possible D gene is TRBD1 (5 bases). The TCR comes from a woman between 18 and 30 years old in good health and CMV-seropositive. This CDR3 reads CASSLVVDTYEQYF. As DNA, the CDR3 is TGCGCCAGCAGCTTGGTGGTGGACACCTACGAGCAGTACTTC.